This T cell receptor beta chain was found in a study of CD8+CD57+ T cells in acquired aplastic anemia. Study-level findings and limits: Patients and controls shared approximately 28 CD8+ CDR3 sequences.

The template for TCR beta VDJ and CDR3 sequence profiling was genomic DNA. Each CDR3 protein is one row after TCRdb ran MiXCR on the reads. The data show around 200,000 distinct CDR3 sequences, under 65% seen once. Trimming stripped 2 bases from V and 5 bases from J, with 16 bases between. CDR3 length: 17 residues. From germline, CDR1 is LGHNA and CDR2 YSLEER. This clonotype was counted between two and nine times. Its specificity is not known. Sample: sorted CD4+, CD8+, or CD8+CD57+ T cells (not recorded which) from PBMCs. This sequence was found in a human donor in good health. The V gene is TRBV4-3, the J gene TRBJ1-6; tentative D call: TRBD1 (6 bases). CDR3: CASSQSTPDSHNSPLHF. In DNA form, the CDR3 reads TGCGCCAGCAGCCAATCCACGCCGGACAGTCATAATTCACCCCTCCACTTT.